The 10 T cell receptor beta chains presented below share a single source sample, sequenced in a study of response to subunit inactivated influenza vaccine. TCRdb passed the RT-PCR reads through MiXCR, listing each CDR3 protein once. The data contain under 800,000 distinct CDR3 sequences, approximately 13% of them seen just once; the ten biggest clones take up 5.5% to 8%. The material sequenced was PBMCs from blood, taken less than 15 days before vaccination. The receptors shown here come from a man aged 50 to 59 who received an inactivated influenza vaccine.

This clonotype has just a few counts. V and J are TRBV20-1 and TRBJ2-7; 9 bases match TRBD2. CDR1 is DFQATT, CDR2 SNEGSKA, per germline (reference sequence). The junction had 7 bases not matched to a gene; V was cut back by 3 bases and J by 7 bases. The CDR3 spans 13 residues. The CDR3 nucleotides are TGCAGTGCTAGCTGGGCGGGGGGGCAGGAGCAGTACTTC. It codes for CSASWAGGQEQYF.

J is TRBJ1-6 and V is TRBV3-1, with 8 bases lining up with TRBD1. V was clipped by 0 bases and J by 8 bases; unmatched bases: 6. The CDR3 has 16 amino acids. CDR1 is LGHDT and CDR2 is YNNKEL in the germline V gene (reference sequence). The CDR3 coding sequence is TGTGCCAGCAGCCAAGACAGGACAGGGATGGATTCACCCCTCCACTTT. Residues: CASSQDRTGMDSPLHF.

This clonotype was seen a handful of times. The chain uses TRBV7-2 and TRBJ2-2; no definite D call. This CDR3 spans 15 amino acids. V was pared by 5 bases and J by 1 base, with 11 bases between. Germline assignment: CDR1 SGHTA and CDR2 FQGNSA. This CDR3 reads CASSGTWGNTGELFF. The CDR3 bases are TGTGCCAGCAGCGGAACGTGGGGGAACACCGGGGAGCTGTTTTTT.

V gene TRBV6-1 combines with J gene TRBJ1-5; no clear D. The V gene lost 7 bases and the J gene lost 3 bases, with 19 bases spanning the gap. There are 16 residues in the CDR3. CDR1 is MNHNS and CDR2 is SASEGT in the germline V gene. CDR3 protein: CASKISPTIDNQPQHF. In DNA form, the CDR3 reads TGTGCCAGCAAAATCAGTCCCACAATTGACAATCAGCCCCAGCATTTT.

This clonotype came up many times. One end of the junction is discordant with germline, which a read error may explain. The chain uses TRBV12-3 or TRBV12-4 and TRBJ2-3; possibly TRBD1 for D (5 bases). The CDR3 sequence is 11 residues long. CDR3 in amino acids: CASSLGPGRFF. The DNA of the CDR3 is TGTGCCAGCAGTTTGGGGCCCGGACGGTTTTTT.

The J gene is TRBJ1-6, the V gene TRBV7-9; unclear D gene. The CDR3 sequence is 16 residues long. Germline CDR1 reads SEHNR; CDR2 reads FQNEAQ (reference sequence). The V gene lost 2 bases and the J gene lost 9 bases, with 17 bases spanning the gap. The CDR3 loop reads CASSLSLGSGLSPLHF. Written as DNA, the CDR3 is TGTGCCAGCAGCTTATCGTTGGGTTCTGGACTTTCACCCCTCCACTTT.

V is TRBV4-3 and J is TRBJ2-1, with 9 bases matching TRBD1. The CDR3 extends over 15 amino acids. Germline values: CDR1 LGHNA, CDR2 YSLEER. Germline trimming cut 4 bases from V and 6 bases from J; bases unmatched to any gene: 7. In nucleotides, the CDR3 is TGCGCCAGCAGCCTCGGGACAGGGAGAGGCAATGAGCAGTTCTTC. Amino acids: CASSLGTGRGNEQFF.

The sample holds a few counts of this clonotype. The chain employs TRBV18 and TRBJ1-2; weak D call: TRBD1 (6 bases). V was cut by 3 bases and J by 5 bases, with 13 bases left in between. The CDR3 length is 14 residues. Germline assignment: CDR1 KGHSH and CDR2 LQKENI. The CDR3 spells CASSPRTEQYGYTF. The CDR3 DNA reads TGTGCCAGCTCACCGCGGACAGAGCAGTATGGCTACACCTTC.

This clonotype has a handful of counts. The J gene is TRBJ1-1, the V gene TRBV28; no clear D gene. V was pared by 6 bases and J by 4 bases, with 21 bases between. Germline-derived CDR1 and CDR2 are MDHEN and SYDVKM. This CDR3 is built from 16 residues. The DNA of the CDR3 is TGTGCCAGCAGCCTTCGATCCGGGCATCGGTTCACTGAAGCTTTCTTT. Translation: CASSLRSGHRFTEAFF.

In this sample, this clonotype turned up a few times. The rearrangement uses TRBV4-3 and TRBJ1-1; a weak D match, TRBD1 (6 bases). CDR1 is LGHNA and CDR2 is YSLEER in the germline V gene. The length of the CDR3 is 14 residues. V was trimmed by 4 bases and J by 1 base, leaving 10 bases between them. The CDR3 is CASSPQTGNTEAFF. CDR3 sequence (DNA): TGCGCCAGCAGCCCCCAGACAGGGAACACTGAAGCTTTCTTT.